These 2 T cell receptor beta chains originate from one sample sequenced in a study of blood T cell repertoires in COVID-19. Repertoires were generated with immunoSEQ multiplex PCR, while TCRdb's copy carries only in-frame clones and drops some. The table records roughly 200,000 clones, approximately 86% of them present only once. Sequences were obtained from peripheral blood. Receptors were obtained from a woman in her thirties with COVID-19, enrolled during active disease.

The rearrangement uses TRBV25-1 and TRBJ1-3; D gene uncertain. V lost 4 bases and J lost 0, with 4 bases in between. The CDR3 is 13 amino acids. CDR1 is MGHDK and CDR2 is SYGVNS in the germline V gene. The CDR3 nucleotides are TGTGCCAGCAGTGCTCCCTCTGGAAACACCATATATTTT. Translating gives CASSAPSGNTIYF.

The chain carries TRBV5-4 and TRBJ2-3; possible D gene TRBD2, 7 bases. CDR3 size: 17 residues. Germline V gene data show CDR1 as SGHNT and CDR2 as YYREEE (reference sequence). With 2 bases removed from V and 3 bases from J, the gap between germline ends came to 19 bases. The CDR3 DNA reads as TGTGCCAGCAGCTTTGGCGGTGAGGGGGGGGCAACAGATACGCAGTATTTT. It translates to CASSFGGEGGATDTQYF.